A selection of T cell receptor beta chains follows, all from one sample in a study of T cell responses to AZD1222 COVID-19 vaccine. TCRdb keeps only in-frame clones here, not all; method: immunoSEQ multiplex PCR. The data show roughly 130,000 clones, roughly 88% seen once. The sequences come from peripheral blood, collected on day 0 of AZD1222 vaccination. These receptors originate from an adult in good health. CDR3s include the opening cysteine and the closing phenylalanine or tryptophan. Each record gives: D gene, V gene, J gene, CDR3 protein. D genes are given only for firm matches.

D: TRBD1
V: TRBV7-9
J: TRBJ2-7
CDR3: CASSVHGTGLSYEQYF

D: NA
V: TRBV6-1
J: TRBJ1-2
CDR3: CASSEAQGGGYGYTF

D: NA
V: TRBV10-2
J: TRBJ2-1
CDR3: CASSGRSSSYNEQFF

D: NA
V: TRBV15
J: TRBJ1-5
CDR3: CATSRGGGPQHF

D: TRBD1
V: TRBV5-1
J: TRBJ2-7
CDR3: CASSSAGTGIFEQYF

D: NA
V: TRBV5-1
J: TRBJ1-1
CDR3: CATKSDGSNTEAFF

D: NA
V: TRBV28
J: TRBJ1-2
CDR3: CASSSVGYTF

D: NA
V: TRBV6-5
J: TRBJ1-6
CDR3: CASSRPFYNSPLHF

D: NA
V: TRBV7-2
J: TRBJ2-7
CDR3: CASSLEGRGEQYF

D: NA
V: TRBV12-5
J: TRBJ2-7
CDR3: CASGTQGTQSYEQYF

D: TRBD2
V: TRBV28
J: TRBJ2-7
CDR3: CASSLGASGSSYEQYF

D: NA
V: TRBV9
J: TRBJ2-1
CDR3: CASSQRADNEQFF

D: NA
V: TRBV7-8
J: TRBJ1-6
CDR3: CASSSIGGSPLHF

D: NA
V: TRBV3-1/TRBV3-2
J: TRBJ2-1
CDR3: CASSQDWVGVGPYNEQFF

D: NA
V: TRBV15
J: TRBJ1-4
CDR3: CATSRDRGGWEEKLFF

D: TRBD2
V: TRBV30
J: TRBJ2-1
CDR3: CAWRTTGTSGNNEQFF

D: NA
V: TRBV6-5
J: TRBJ1-1
CDR3: CASSSMSGPATEAFF

D: TRBD1
V: TRBV9
J: TRBJ1-6
CDR3: CASSPSGTGNGSPLHF

D: TRBD2
V: TRBV7-9
J: TRBJ2-1
CDR3: CASSKREDDEQFF

D: TRBD2
V: TRBV5-4
J: TRBJ2-1
CDR3: CASSSSGRGYNEQFF

D: NA
V: TRBV30
J: TRBJ1-3
CDR3: CAWSLSRNTIYF

D: NA
V: TRBV10-3
J: TRBJ2-3
CDR3: CAISESGGRTDTQYF

D: TRBD1
V: TRBV18
J: TRBJ2-7
CDR3: CASSSGTDVEQYF

D: NA
V: TRBV19
J: TRBJ2-7
CDR3: CASRGRAYEQYF

D: NA
V: TRBV11-2
J: TRBJ1-2
CDR3: CASSLEGGRPNYGYTF

D: NA
V: TRBV7-9
J: TRBJ2-7
CDR3: CASSSGGTRTVHEQYF

D: NA
V: TRBV5-1
J: TRBJ2-2
CDR3: CASSPGQILTGELFF

D: NA
V: TRBV6-5
J: TRBJ1-2
CDR3: CASRKEVESGYTF

D: NA
V: TRBV6-2/TRBV6-3
J: TRBJ1-4
CDR3: CASSYKFNEKLFF

D: TRBD2
V: TRBV4-1
J: TRBJ2-5
CDR3: CASSQEGGRTSGRAKETQYF

D: NA
V: TRBV4-3
J: TRBJ2-7
CDR3: CASSQEGASYEQYF

D: TRBD1
V: TRBV7-6
J: TRBJ2-6
CDR3: CASSSGHRGSGANVLTF

D: NA
V: TRBV6-5
J: TRBJ1-4
CDR3: CASSYGQGREKLFF